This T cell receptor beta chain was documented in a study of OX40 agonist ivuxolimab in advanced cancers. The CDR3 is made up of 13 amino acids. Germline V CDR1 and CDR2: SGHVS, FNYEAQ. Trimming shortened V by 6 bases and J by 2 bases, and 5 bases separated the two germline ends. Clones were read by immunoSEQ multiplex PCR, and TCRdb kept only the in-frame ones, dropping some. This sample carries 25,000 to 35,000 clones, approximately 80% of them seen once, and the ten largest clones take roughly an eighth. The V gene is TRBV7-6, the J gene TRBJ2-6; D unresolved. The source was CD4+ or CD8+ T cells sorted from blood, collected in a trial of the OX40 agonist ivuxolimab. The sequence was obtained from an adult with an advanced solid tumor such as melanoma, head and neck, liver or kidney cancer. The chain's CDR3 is CASRGPGANVLTF. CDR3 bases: TGTGCCAGCAGGGGCCCTGGGGCCAACGTCCTGACTTTC. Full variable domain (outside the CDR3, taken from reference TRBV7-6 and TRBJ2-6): GAGVSQSPRYKVTKRGQDVALRCDPISGHVSLYWYRQALGQGPEFLTYFNYEAQQDKSGLPNDRFSAERPEGSISTLTIQRTEQRDSAMYRCASRGPGANVLTFGAGSRLTVL.